This T cell receptor delta chain originates from a study of DNA immune sequencing with unique molecular identifiers (dated by TCRdb to about 2020). Turning to the overall study: gammadelta T cells were enriched from buffy coats using immunomagnetic cell separation, and their genomic DNA was sequenced. All donors were healthy people, and roughly ten of the donors were profiled using sorted gammadelta T cells from peripheral blood. The method was checked using synthetic reference molecules and blood samples from healthy people. Fluorescence-activated cell sorting was used to enrich gammadelta T cells from the PBMC of 10 or so healthy individuals. The study developed and validated an ultrasensitive DNA-based TRD repertoire sequencing method using PCR-introduced unique molecular identifiers. For the enriched versus non-enriched comparison, approximately 100 ng enriched gammadelta T-cell DNA and approximately 1 ug non-enriched PBMC DNA were sequenced.

This clone was counted a few times. Its specific antigen is unknown. A far larger clone is a single base away, which makes a read error likely. Other DNA variants within this sample encode the same CDR3. Receptor amplification or capture employed multiplex PCR. A 32-plex assay with primers for all 8 TRDV and 4 TRDJ genes covering the CDR3 was used to amplify genomic DNA. A 12-nucleotide UMI was added during two to three barcoding PCR cycles, followed by a second PCR with Illumina adapter primers. AMPure XP beads were used for library purification, and library quality was checked on a Fragment Analyzer with the HS NGS Fragment kit. An Illumina MiniSeq mid-output kit with approximately 21% PhiX and 150 cycles of paired-end reads was used for sequencing. From the authors' description of their analysis: MIGEC version 1.2.9 was used to process the reads, grouping reads by UMI and building error-corrected consensus sequences. For post-processing, modified scripts from VDJtools version 1.2.1 were used together with the tcR R package. TCRdb called clones anew from the public reads via CATT; matching DNA rows were later pooled. TCRdb, not the original authors, processed these V and J calls. This sample holds several thousand delta-chain clones; around an eighth were observed only once. About 47% of the sample belongs to the ten largest clones.

The germline V gene encodes CDR1 GEAIGNYY and CDR2 EKD. Taken from cysteine to phenylalanine, the CDR3 has 20 residues. Of all the DNA, just the CDR3 is kept, 60 bases in frame from base 1. Study-wide conclusions, independent of this receptor: Novel TRD sequences not targeted by the primers cannot be detected with the primer-based approach. TRDV2 paired with TRDJ1 was the most common TRD rearrangement among clonotypes in healthy donors. TRD repertoire diversity varied between healthy donors, with several donors highly oligoclonal where top 5 clonotypes exceeded half of productive molecules.

Sequencing was carried out using gamma-delta T cells enriched from blood buffy coat, or unenriched PBMCs (not recorded which). The chain joins TRDV2 to TRDJ3; 9 central bases correspond to TRDD3. The sequence was obtained from a human donor in good health. In nucleotides, the sequence is TGTGCCTGTGATCCCATTGTACTGGGGGAAAGCTCCTGGGACACCCGTCAGATGTTTTTC. Protein translation: CACDPIVLGESSWDTRQMFF.